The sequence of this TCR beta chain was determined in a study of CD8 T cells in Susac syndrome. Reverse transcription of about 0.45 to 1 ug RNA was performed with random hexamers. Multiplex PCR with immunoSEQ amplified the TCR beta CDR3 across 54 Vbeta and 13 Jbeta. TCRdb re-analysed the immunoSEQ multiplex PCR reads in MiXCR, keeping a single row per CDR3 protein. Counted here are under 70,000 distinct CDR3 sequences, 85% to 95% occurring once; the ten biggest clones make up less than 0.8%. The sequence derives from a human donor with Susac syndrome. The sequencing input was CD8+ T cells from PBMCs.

Here the CDR3 DNA reads TGTGCCAGCAGCGTACCCACCAGCGGGGGCACAGATACGCAGTATTTT. This sequence encodes CASSVPTSGGTDTQYF. This chain joins TRBV9 and TRBJ2-3, with TRBD2 matching 7 bases. Germline lookup yields CDR1 SGDLS and CDR2 YYNGEE. The CDR3 is 16 residues long. V lost 1 base and J lost 1; bases outside the gene matches: 6.